The present T cell receptor beta chain was sequenced within a study of blood T cell repertoires in COVID-19. Across the study: The study drew acute and convalescent COVID-19 samples from the United States, Italy and Spain.

Enrollees, roughly 18 to 90 years old, lived in around 23 US areas. Two consecutive negative NP/OP PCR tests, clearance, or resolved symptoms defined Cohort 3 recovery. Sequencing used immunoSEQ multiplex PCR; TCRdb keeps in-frame clones, though not all of them. The sample has about 120,000 clones, 84% seen once. This clone was seen a single time. Germline V lookup: CDR1 SGHDT, CDR2 YYEEEE. The germline V and J ends were trimmed by 3 bases and 0 bases, with 10 bases remaining between them. There are 14 residues in the CDR3. V is TRBV5-6 and J is TRBJ2-7, with D unclear. Material for sequencing was PBMCs or T cells enriched from blood (not recorded which). This TCR derives from a woman in her 30s who had recovered from COVID-19. This chain's CDR3 is CASSWSTPSYEQYF. In nucleotides, the CDR3 is TGTGCCAGCAGCTGGAGCACCCCCTCCTACGAGCAGTACTTC.